This T cell receptor beta chain emerged from a study of Ad26.COV2.S vaccination and SARS-CoV-2 variants. Across the whole study: By the intramuscular route, Ad26.COV2.S was given once, or twice 56 days apart.

Described treatment: over 15 received Ad26.COV2.S at low or high dose, single or two shots; a few received placebo; per-sample allocation not given. Sampling took place 63 days after the first vaccine or placebo injection. This vaccine is an Ad26 vector that expresses the Wuhan-strain SARS-CoV-2 spike. With 2 bases clipped from V and 2 bases from J, the junction kept 6 bases outside the gene matches. Germline-derived CDR1 and CDR2 are KGHSH and LQKENI. This CDR3 comprises 16 residues. The protocol was immunoSEQ multiplex PCR, while the TCRdb copy is restricted to in-frame clones and leaves out a portion. The sample carries around 370,000 clones, approximately 85% recorded once.

Sequenced here: peripheral blood, sampled in a trial of Ad26.COV2.S vaccine versus placebo. The V and J genes are TRBV18 and TRBJ2-7; 10 nucleotides agree with TRBD2. This receptor was obtained from a person aged 18-60 years who received the Ad26.COV2.S COVID-19 vaccine or a placebo. This chain's CDR3 is CASSPGLAGEPYEQYF. In DNA, the CDR3 is TGTGCCAGCTCACCAGGGCTAGCGGGAGAGCCCTACGAGCAGTACTTC.